These 21 T cell receptor beta chains originate from one sample sequenced in a study of T cell clonality in common variable immunodeficiency. The table came from immunoSEQ multiplex PCR; TCRdb's copy has only in-frame clones and leaves some out. In total the sample includes tens of thousands of clones, none of them seen once. Specimen: peripheral blood mononuclear cells. The receptors were gathered from a person aged 18 to 75 in good health.

This clone was seen at least ten times. The junction differs from germline at one of its ends, possibly a read error. The read is 3 residues too short to cover the CDR3 end, so that end is filled in from the germline J gene. V gene TRBV7-7 combines with J gene TRBJ1-1; no firm D call. There are 13 residues in the CDR3. Germline V gene sequence: CDR1 SSHAT, CDR2 FNYEAQ (reference sequence). CDR3 sequence: CASSLLDGTEAFF. The sequenced part of the CDR3 DNA is TGTGCTAGCAGCTTATTAGATGGCACTGAA. The variable domain in full, with the rest retrieved from reference TRBV7-7 and TRBJ1-1, is GAGVSQSPRYKVTKRGQDVTLRCDPISSHATLYWYQQALGQGPEFLTYFNYEAQPDKSGLPSDRFSAERPEGSISTLTIQRTEQRDSAMYRCASSLLDGTEAFFGQGTRLTVV.

This clone was seen a few times. The CDR3 is cut off 3 residues early in the read; its end comes from the germline J gene. This sequence joins TRBV7-2 and TRBJ2-3; 7 bases align to TRBD2. This CDR3 has 15 residues. Germline loops: CDR1 SGHTA, CDR2 FQGNSA. The CDR3 region is CASSLVGGEEETQYF. The DNA read from the CDR3 is TGTGCCAGCAGCTTGGTGGGGGGGGAGGAGGAGACG.

At least ten counts were recorded for this clone. Read data end 3 residues before the CDR3 end; the end is taken from the germline J gene. The gene calls are TRBV9 and TRBJ2-5; 14 bases match TRBD2. Per germline, CDR1 SGDLS and CDR2 YYNGEE. Trimming cost V 3 bases and J 7 bases; bases outside gene matches: 8. The CDR3 totals 16 residues. The CDR3 loop is CASSEGTSGSYGTQYF. CDR3 DNA (partial): TGTGCCAGCAGCGAGGGGACTAGCGGGAGTTACGGGACC.

This clone was seen many times. The covered CDR3 bases are TGCAGTGCTGGGACGGGACAGAGTAATGAAAAA. Protein: CSAGTGQSNEK. The full CDR3 protein reads CSAGTGQSNEKLFF. The gene calls are TRBV20-1 and TRBJ1-4, with TRBD1 identical over 7 bases. The CDR3 goes on 3 residues after the read ends, and that part is filled in from the germline J gene. V was pared by 5 bases and J by 4 bases, with 7 bases of the junction left unmatched. CDR1 DFQATT and CDR2 SNEGSKA come from the germline V gene (reference sequence). The CDR3 sequence is 14 residues long.

This clone was seen at least ten times. The CDR3 end lies 3 residues beyond the end of the read and is filled in from the germline J gene. The chain carries TRBV5-1 and TRBJ2-3; D remains unclear. CDR1 SGHRS and CDR2 YFSETQ come from the germline V gene. This CDR3 region has 15 residues. The V and J ends lost 3 bases and 0 bases respectively, with 11 bases between them. The chain's CDR3 is CASSSNTASTDTQYF. The CDR3 DNA, read in part, is TGCGCCAGCAGCTCCAACACAGCTAGCACAGATACG.

This clone was observed many times. The CDR3 goes on 3 residues after the read ends, and that part is filled in from the germline J gene. The rearrangement uses TRBV11-2 and TRBJ2-3; TRBD2 might be the D (6 bases). V dropped 5 bases and J dropped 4 bases, with 13 bases sitting between them. The CDR3 extends over 14 amino acids. Germline values: CDR1 SGHAT, CDR2 FQNNGV. The chain's CDR3 is CASSVGLRPDTQYF. The sequenced part of the CDR3 DNA is TGTGCCAGCAGCGTGGGACTCCGCCCAGATACG.

A note on this clone: The read is 3 residues too short to cover the CDR3 end, so that end is filled in from the germline J gene. This chain uses TRBV6-1 with TRBJ1-2; no definite D call. CDR3 size: 15 residues. Germline V lookup: CDR1 MNHNS, CDR2 SASEGT. The part of the CDR3 DNA that was read is TGTGCCAGCAGTGAGACTAGCGGGAGAGGAGATGAC. Translated: CASSETSGRGDD. The entire CDR3 sequence reads CASSETSGRGDDYTF.

Concerning this clone: The CDR3 end lies 3 residues beyond the end of the read and is filled in from the germline J gene. The chain combines TRBV20-1 with TRBJ2-7; D remains ambiguous. This CDR3 comprises 11 residues. The V end was cut by 1 base, the J end by 5 bases, with 6 bases between. CDR1 is DFQATT and CDR2 is SNEGSKA in the germline V gene (reference sequence). CDR3 DNA (partial): TGCAGTGCTAGAGGGGCGAACGAG. As protein: CSARGANE. From start to end, the CDR3 is CSARGANEQYF.

This clone was counted ten times or more. The sample holds other DNA sequences that translate to the same CDR3. The CDR3 loop is CASSPSRSTDTQYF. The sequenced CDR3 bases are TGTGCCAGCTCACCATCCAGAAGCACAGATACG. The rearrangement joins TRBV18 to TRBJ2-3; D is ambiguous. The observed sequence ends 3 residues before the CDR3 terminus, with the missing tail filled in from the germline J gene. V was trimmed by 2 bases and J by 0 bases, leaving 6 bases between them. The germline V gene encodes CDR1 KGHSH and CDR2 LQKENI. CDR3 length: 14 amino acids. The whole variable domain, remainder taken from reference TRBV18 and TRBJ2-3, is NAGVMQNPRHLVRRRGQEARLRCSPMKGHSHVYWYRQLPEEGLKFMVYLQKENIIDESGMPKERFSAEFPKEGPSILRIQQVVRGDSAAYFCASSPSRSTDTQYFGPGTRLTVL.

This clone was detected only a few times. The CDR3 goes on 3 residues after the read ends, and that part is filled in from the germline J gene. This chain links TRBV20-1 with TRBJ1-1, with 7 bases fitting TRBD1. The CDR3 has 13 residues. The V gene end was trimmed by 3 bases and the J gene end by 5 bases; junction bases not matched to a gene: 6. The germline V gene encodes CDR1 DFQATT and CDR2 SNEGSKA (reference sequence). The sequenced part of the CDR3 DNA is TGCAGTGCTAGCTCTGACAGGGTAACTGAA. Its protein product is CSASSDRVTE. In full, the CDR3 reads CSASSDRVTEAFF.

This clone occurred many times. The CDR3 bases that were read are TGCAGTGCTAGAGTCCTGGGCCAACCGATTAACTATGGC. It is translated as CSARVLGQPINYG. In full, the CDR3 reads CSARVLGQPINYGYTF. The genes are TRBV20-1 and TRBJ1-2; D unclear. The observed sequence ends 3 residues before the CDR3 terminus, with the missing tail filled in from the germline J gene. The CDR3 length is 16 residues. Trimming pared 1 base from V and 1 base from J, leaving 16 bases between. Per germline, CDR1 DFQATT and CDR2 SNEGSKA (reference sequence).

A word on this clone: With the read ending 3 residues before the CDR3 end, the germline J gene is used to fill in that end. This chain links TRBV30 with TRBJ2-2; D may correspond to TRBD1 or TRBD2 (5 bases each). There are 12 residues in the CDR3. Germline assignment: CDR1 GTSNPN and CDR2 SVGIG (reference sequence). The CDR3 bases that were read are TGTGCCTGGTTCAAGAGGGGTTCACCG. Translating it yields CAWFKRGSP. The whole CDR3 reads CAWFKRGSPLFF.

Details on this clone: A much larger clone lies a single base off, so this may be a read error. The CDR3 goes on 3 residues after the read ends, and that part is filled in from the germline J gene. The chain uses TRBV7-6 and TRBJ1-4; TRBD1 might be the D (5 bases). CDR1 and CDR2 (germline): SGHVS, FNYEAQ. The CDR3 is made up of 17 amino acids. The sequenced CDR3 bases are TGTGCCAGCAGCTTAGTCGGTGGGCATTCTGGGGCCAACGTA. This codes for CASSLVGGHSGANV. In full, the CDR3 reads CASSLVGGHSGANVLFF.

About this clone: The read terminates 3 residues ahead of where the CDR3 ends, so the germline J gene completes it. The J gene is TRBJ2-3, the V gene TRBV18; D gene ambiguous. This CDR3 has 15 amino acids. Germline loops: CDR1 KGHSH, CDR2 LQKENI. The sequenced CDR3 bases are TGTGCCAGCTCACCATATGGCGGCGGAGAAGAGACG. It is translated as CASSPYGGGEET. The entire CDR3 sequence reads CASSPYGGGEETQYF.

This clone has at least ten counts. The read ends 3 residues early relative to the CDR3; the germline J gene fills the gap. This chain links TRBV20-1 with TRBJ2-1; TRBD2 agrees at 10 bases. V shed 6 bases and J 3 bases; nucleotides not matched to a gene: 11. CDR1 DFQATT and CDR2 SNEGSKA come from the germline V gene (reference sequence). CDR3 size: 16 residues. The sequenced part of the CDR3 DNA is TGCAGTGCCAACACCCCCACTAGCGGGATCTACAATGAG. Its protein product is CSANTPTSGIYNE. The full CDR3 is CSANTPTSGIYNEQFF.

This clone was counted ten times or more. CDR3 DNA, as far as it was read: TGCGCCAGCAGCGCCCAGAACTACGAG. Translation gives CASSAQNYE. The CDR3 reads in full as CASSAQNYEQYF. The J gene is TRBJ2-7, the V gene TRBV5-1; D is unresolved. The read comes to an end 3 residues before the CDR3 does, leaving the germline J gene to fill in the end. The V end was cut by 4 bases, the J end by 3 bases, with 8 bases between. The CDR3 sequence is 12 residues long. CDR1 is SGHRS and CDR2 is YFSETQ in the germline V gene.

This clone came up many times. The read ends 3 residues before the CDR3 terminus; that terminus is restored from the germline J gene. This chain uses TRBV7-8 with TRBJ1-5; 9 bases fit TRBD1. The germline V gene encodes CDR1 SGHVS and CDR2 FQNEAQ. The CDR3 runs 16 residues. V lost 4 bases and J lost 4; bases outside the gene matches: 8. The covered CDR3 bases are TGTGCCAGCAGCTCAGCCGGGACAGGGTCAAATCAGCCC. This translates into CASSSAGTGSNQP. The full CDR3 protein reads CASSSAGTGSNQPQHF.

This clone occurred many times. The read ends 3 residues shy of where the CDR3 ends; the end is completed using the germline J gene. The chain couples TRBV6-1 to TRBJ1-1, with D maybe TRBD1 (6 bases). The CDR3 covers 13 residues. Germline loops: CDR1 MNHNS, CDR2 SASEGT. The V end was cut by 1 base, the J end by 7 bases, with 10 bases between. Partial CDR3 DNA: TGTGCCAGCAGTGAAGTGAGGGGGAATGAA. Amino acid sequence: CASSEVRGNE. The whole CDR3 sequence is CASSEVRGNEAFF.

This clone was found many times. The read finishes 3 residues shy of the CDR3 end, and the germline J gene is used to complete it. This rearrangement joins TRBV24-1 to TRBJ2-3; D perhaps matches TRBD1 (5 bases). The CDR3 has 15 residues. Germline CDR1 and CDR2: KGHDR and SFDVKD. V dropped 4 bases and J dropped 0 bases, with 10 bases sitting between them. The CDR3 spells CATSDDSSSTDTQYF. CDR3 DNA (partial): TGTGCCACCAGTGACGACAGCTCTAGCACAGATACG.

This clone was seen a handful of times. The read ends 3 residues before the CDR3 terminus; that terminus is restored from the germline J gene. The chain couples TRBV19 to TRBJ2-3; maybe TRBD1 (6 bases). This CDR3 comprises 15 residues. CDR1 and CDR2 from the germline V gene are LNHDA and SQIVND (reference sequence). The DNA read from the CDR3 is TGTGCCAGTAGTATAGGCAGGGGAATCAATCAGCCG. This encodes CASSIGRGINQP. The CDR3 in its entirety is CASSIGRGINQPQYF.

The table lists this clone with many counts. The CDR3 end falls 3 residues outside the read, so it is completed with the germline J gene. The V call is TRBV7-8, the J call TRBJ1-5; no clear D gene. Deletions cut 5 bases from V and 5 bases from J, with 10 bases between. The CDR3 extends over 13 amino acids. From germline, CDR1 is SGHVS and CDR2 FQNEAQ. The covered CDR3 bases are TGTGCCAGCAGCCCTAGCCGGGATCAGCCC. Translation gives CASSPSRDQP. The entire CDR3 protein reads CASSPSRDQPQHF.